Listed here are 13 T cell receptor beta chains from one sample, sequenced in a study of T cells in Graves' hyperthyroidism and ophthalmopathy. TCR beta CDR3 region amplification was performed from RNA transcripts. TCR CDR3 underwent first-round RT-PCR with the HTBI primer set. TCRdb reprocessed the multiplex PCR reads with MiXCR, giving one entry per CDR3 protein. Of roughly 380,000 distinct CDR3 sequences listed, 11% to 15% are singletons. Sequences were obtained from blood. These receptors were taken from a woman between 55 and 75 years old with Graves' hyperthyroidism.

This clonotype was seen many times. The V gene is TRBV2, the J gene TRBJ2-7, with D hard to call. V shed 2 bases and J shed 6 bases, with 2 bases lying between them. CDR1 and CDR2 from the germline V gene are SNHLY and FYNNEI. The CDR3 spans 10 residues. The CDR3 DNA follows: TGTGCCAGCAGTGAACTCGAGCAGTACTTC. This encodes CASSELEQYF.

The chain employs TRBV3-1 and TRBJ2-2; D is unresolved. This CDR3 has 12 residues. V was trimmed by 1 base and J by 7 bases, leaving 4 bases between them. Germline CDR1 and CDR2: LGHDT and YNNKEL (reference sequence). DNA for the CDR3: TGTGCCAGCAGCCAAGCCTACGGGGAGCTGTTTTTT. Its translation: CASSQAYGELFF.

Many counts were recorded for this clonotype. The rearrangement uses TRBV2 and TRBJ2-7; D is undetermined. The CDR3 has 14 residues. The V gene lost 3 bases and the J gene lost 3 bases, with 12 bases spanning the gap. Germline V lookup: CDR1 SNHLY, CDR2 FYNNEI. The DNA of the CDR3 is TGTGCCAGCAGTGATCTCGGGCCCCTCTACGAGCAGTACTTC. This gives the protein CASSDLGPLYEQYF. Using reference TRBV2 and TRBJ2-7 for the parts outside the CDR3, the full variable domain is EPEVTQTPSHQVTQMGQEVILRCVPISNHLYFYWYRQILGQKVEFLVSFYNNEISEKSEIFDDQFSVERPDGSNFTLKIRSTKLEDSAMYFCASSDLGPLYEQYFGPGTRLTVT.

V usage is TRBV12-3 or TRBV12-4 and J usage is TRBJ1-4; 10 bases are shared with TRBD1. The CDR3 length is 13 residues. Trimming at V came to 7 bases and at J to 7 bases, leaving 3 bases not matched to a gene. The DNA for the CDR3 is TGTGCCAGCACCTGGGACAGGGGTGAAAAACTGTTTTTT. It encodes CASTWDRGEKLFF.

This clonotype was detected only a few times. The V gene is TRBV6-5, the J gene TRBJ1-6; D possibly corresponds to TRBD1 (6 bases). Germline CDR1 and CDR2: MNHEY and SVGAGI. V was trimmed by 2 bases and J by 7 bases, leaving 12 bases between them. The CDR3 contains 15 residues. The DNA of the CDR3 is TGTGCCAGCAGTTACCGGGGACACCAGAATTCACCCCTCCACTTT. This gives the protein CASSYRGHQNSPLHF.

There are many counts of this clonotype. CDR3 amino acids: CASRPTSGPYEQYF. The CDR3 DNA follows: TGTGCCAGCAGGCCTACTAGCGGACCCTACGAGCAGTACTTC. The V and J genes are TRBV12-3 or TRBV12-4 and TRBJ2-7; 8 nucleotides agree with TRBD2. CDR3 length: 14 residues. After removal of 6 bases from V and 2 bases from J, the junction contained 6 bases not matched to a gene.

At least ten counts were recorded for this clonotype. The rearrangement links TRBV11-2 to TRBJ2-7; 10 bases align to TRBD2. The germline V gene encodes CDR1 SGHAT and CDR2 FQNNGV. The CDR3 spans 14 residues. J was trimmed by 7 bases and V by 5 bases; bases with no gene match: 8. The DNA of the CDR3 is TGTGCCAGCAGCCCGGGACTAGCGATCGGTGAGCAGTACTTC. Translating it yields CASSPGLAIGEQYF.

This clonotype was recorded at least ten times. This chain joins TRBV2 and TRBJ2-1; D is undetermined. There are 13 residues in the CDR3. Germline V CDR1 and CDR2: SNHLY, FYNNEI. V was clipped by 4 bases and J by 8 bases, with 12 bases between them. CDR3 region: CASSVRMGDEQFF. For the CDR3, the DNA is TGTGCCAGCAGTGTACGAATGGGCGATGAGCAGTTCTTC.

This clonotype was seen ten or more times. In DNA, the CDR3 is TGTGCCAGCAGTTTACTTTACAATGAGCAGTACTTC. This translates into CASSLLYNEQYF. The chain joins TRBV28 to TRBJ2-1; D unclear. TRBJ2-7 explains the end of the DNA better; the J call may be wrong. From germline, CDR1 is MDHEN and CDR2 SYDVKM. CDR3 length: 12 residues.

Only a few counts were recorded for this clonotype. The rearrangement uses TRBV19 and TRBJ2-1, with 8 bases lining up with TRBD2. This CDR3 spans 17 amino acids. The V gene end was trimmed by 3 bases and the J gene end by 8 bases; junction bases not matched to a gene: 15. Germline V CDR1 and CDR2: LNHDA, SQIVND (reference sequence). The CDR3 reads CASSIFSGMALSHEQFF. DNA for the CDR3: TGTGCCAGTAGTATCTTTAGCGGGATGGCCCTCTCCCATGAGCAGTTCTTC.

In its sample, this clonotype was seen a few times. The rearrangement joins TRBV7-2 to TRBJ2-5; D may be TRBD2 (6 bases). V lost 5 bases, J lost 4 bases, and 17 bases lay in between. CDR3 length: 15 residues. CDR1 and CDR2 (germline): SGHTA, FQGNSA. CDR3 sequence reads: CASSPMGGVGETQYF. The CDR3 DNA sequence: TGTGCCAGCAGCCCCATGGGGGGAGTCGGAGAGACCCAGTACTTC.

This clonotype was picked up a small number of times. The chain joins TRBV5-1 to TRBJ2-5; TRBD2 might be the D (6 bases). CDR3 length equals 16 residues. Deletions cut 4 bases from V and 3 bases from J, with 19 bases between. Germline-derived CDR1 and CDR2 are SGHRS and YFSETQ. The chain's CDR3 is CASSARLGRGEETQYF. CDR3 in DNA: TGCGCCAGCAGCGCGCGTTTAGGGCGGGGTGAAGAGACCCAGTACTTC.

This clonotype was recorded many times. V usage is TRBV7-9 and J usage is TRBJ2-5, with 10 bases aligning to TRBD1. Germline-derived CDR1 and CDR2 are SEHNR and FQNEAQ (reference sequence). The CDR3 is 15 residues long. V lost 5 bases, J lost 4 bases, and 7 bases stayed unmatched. The CDR3 nucleotides are TGTGCCAGCAGCCCCGCTTGGACAGGGGGAGAGACCCAGTACTTC. This sequence encodes CASSPAWTGGETQYF.